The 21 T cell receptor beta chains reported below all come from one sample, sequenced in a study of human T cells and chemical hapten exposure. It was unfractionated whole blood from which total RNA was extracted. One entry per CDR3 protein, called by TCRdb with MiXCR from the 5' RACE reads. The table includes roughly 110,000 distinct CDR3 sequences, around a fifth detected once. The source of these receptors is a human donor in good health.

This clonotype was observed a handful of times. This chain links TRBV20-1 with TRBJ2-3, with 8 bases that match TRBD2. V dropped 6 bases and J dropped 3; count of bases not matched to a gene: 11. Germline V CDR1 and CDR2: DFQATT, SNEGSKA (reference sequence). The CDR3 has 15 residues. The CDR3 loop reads CSAKLPSGGTDTQYF. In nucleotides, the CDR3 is TGCAGTGCCAAATTGCCATCGGGGGGGACAGATACGCAGTATTTT.

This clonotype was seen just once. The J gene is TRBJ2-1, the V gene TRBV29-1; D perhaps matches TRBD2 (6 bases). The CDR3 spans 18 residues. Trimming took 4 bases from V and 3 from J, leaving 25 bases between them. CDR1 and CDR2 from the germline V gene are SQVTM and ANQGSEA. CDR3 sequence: CSVVGRSLTSPGYNEQFF. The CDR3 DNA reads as TGCAGCGTTGTAGGCAGGAGCCTAACTAGCCCGGGCTACAATGAGCAGTTCTTC.

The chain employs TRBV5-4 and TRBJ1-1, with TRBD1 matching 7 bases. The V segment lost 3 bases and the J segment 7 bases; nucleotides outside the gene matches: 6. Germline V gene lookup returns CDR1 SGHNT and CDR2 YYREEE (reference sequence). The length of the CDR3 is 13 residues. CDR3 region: CASSSGQNVEAFF. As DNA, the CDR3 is TGTGCCAGCAGCTCGGGACAGAACGTTGAAGCTTTCTTT.

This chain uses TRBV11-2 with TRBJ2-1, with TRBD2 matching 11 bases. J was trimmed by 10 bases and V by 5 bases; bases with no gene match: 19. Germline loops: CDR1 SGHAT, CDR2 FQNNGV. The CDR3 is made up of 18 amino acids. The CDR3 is CASSPYLASGLAGGEQFF. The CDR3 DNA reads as TGTGCCAGCAGCCCCTACCTCGCGAGTGGACTAGCGGGCGGGGAGCAGTTCTTC.

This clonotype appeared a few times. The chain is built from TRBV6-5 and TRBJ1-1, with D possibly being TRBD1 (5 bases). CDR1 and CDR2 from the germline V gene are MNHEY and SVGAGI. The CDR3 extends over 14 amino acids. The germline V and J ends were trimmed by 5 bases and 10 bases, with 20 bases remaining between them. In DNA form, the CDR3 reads TGTGCCAGCAGTAGTAGACAGTCCCATTTGGGAGCTTTCTTT. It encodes CASSSRQSHLGAFF.

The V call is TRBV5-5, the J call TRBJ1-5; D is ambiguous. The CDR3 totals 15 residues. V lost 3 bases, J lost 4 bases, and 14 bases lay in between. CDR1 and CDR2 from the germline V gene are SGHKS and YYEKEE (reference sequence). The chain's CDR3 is CASSSFNGGNQPQHF. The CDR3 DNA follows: TGTGCCAGCAGCTCCTTTAATGGCGGGAATCAGCCCCAGCATTTT.

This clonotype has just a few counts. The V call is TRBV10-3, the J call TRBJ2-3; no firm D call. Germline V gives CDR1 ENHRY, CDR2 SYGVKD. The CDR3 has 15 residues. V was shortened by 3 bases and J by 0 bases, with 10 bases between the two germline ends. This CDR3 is CAISDSKSSTDTQYF. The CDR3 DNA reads TGTGCCATCAGTGACTCCAAATCTAGCACAGATACGCAGTATTTT.

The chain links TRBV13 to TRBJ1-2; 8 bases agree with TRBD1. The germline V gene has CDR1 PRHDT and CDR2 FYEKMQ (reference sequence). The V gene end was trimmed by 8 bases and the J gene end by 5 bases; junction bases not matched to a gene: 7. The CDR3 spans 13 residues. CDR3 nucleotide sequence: TGTGCCAGCGACAGGGGAGGATGGTATGGCTACACCTTC. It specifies CASDRGGWYGYTF.

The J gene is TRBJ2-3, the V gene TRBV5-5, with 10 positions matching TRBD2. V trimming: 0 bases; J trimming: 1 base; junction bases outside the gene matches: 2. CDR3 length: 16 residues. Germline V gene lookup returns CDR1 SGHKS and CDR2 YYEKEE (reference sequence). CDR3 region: CASSLVLAGGTDTQYF. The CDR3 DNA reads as TGTGCCAGCAGCTTGGTTCTAGCGGGAGGCACAGATACGCAGTATTTT. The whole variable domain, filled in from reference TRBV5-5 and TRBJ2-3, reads DAGVTQSPTHLIKTRGQQVTLRCSPISGHKSVSWYQQVLGQGPQFIFQYYEKEERGRGNFPDRFSARQFPNYSSELNVNALLLGDSALYLCASSLVLAGGTDTQYFGPGTRLTVL.

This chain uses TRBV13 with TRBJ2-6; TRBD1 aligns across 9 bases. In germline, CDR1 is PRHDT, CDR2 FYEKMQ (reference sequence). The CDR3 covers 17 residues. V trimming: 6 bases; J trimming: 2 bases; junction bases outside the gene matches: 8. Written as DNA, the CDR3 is TGTGCCAGCAGTTTACAGGGGGCACAGGCTGGGGCCAACGTCCTGACTTTC. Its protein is CASSLQGAQAGANVLTF.

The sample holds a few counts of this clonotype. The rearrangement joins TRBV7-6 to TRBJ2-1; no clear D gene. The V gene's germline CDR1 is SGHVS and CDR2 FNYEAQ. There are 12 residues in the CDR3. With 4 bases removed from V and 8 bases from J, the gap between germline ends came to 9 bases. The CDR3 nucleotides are TGTGCCAGCAGCTCCGCATCTGATGAGCAGTTCTTC. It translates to CASSSASDEQFF.

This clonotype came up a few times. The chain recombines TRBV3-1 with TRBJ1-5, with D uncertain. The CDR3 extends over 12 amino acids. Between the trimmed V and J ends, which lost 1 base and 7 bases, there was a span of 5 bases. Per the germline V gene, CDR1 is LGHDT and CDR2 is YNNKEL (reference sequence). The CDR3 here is CASSQGRQPQHF. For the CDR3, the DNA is TGTGCCAGCAGCCAAGGGCGACAGCCCCAGCATTTT.

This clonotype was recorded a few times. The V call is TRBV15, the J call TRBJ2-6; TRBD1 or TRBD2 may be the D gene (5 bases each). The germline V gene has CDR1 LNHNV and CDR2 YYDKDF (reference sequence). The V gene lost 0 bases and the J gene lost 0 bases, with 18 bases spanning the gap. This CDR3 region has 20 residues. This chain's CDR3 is CATSRDFRDPASSGANVLTF. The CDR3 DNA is TGTGCCACCAGCAGAGATTTCCGGGACCCCGCGAGCTCTGGGGCCAACGTCCTGACTTTC.

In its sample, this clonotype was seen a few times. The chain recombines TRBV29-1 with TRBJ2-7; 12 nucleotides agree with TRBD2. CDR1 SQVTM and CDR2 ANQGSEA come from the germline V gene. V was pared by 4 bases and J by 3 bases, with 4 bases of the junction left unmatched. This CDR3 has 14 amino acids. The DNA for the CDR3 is TGCAGCGTTGGTGGACTAGCGGGACTCTACGAGCAGTACTTC. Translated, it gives CSVGGLAGLYEQYF.

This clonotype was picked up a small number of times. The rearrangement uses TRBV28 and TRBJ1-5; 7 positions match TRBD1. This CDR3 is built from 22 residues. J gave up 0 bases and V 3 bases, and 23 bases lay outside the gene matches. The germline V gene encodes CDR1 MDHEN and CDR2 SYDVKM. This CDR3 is CASSLAFPLSGTEIYSNQPQHF. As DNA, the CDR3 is TGTGCCAGCAGTTTGGCTTTTCCCCTATCCGGGACAGAAATTTATAGCAATCAGCCCCAGCATTTT.

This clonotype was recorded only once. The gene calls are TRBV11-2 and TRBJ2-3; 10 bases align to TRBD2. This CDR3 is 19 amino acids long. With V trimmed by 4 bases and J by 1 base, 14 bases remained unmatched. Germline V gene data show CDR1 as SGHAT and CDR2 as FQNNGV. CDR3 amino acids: CASSSLASLAGVGTDTQYF. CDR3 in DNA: TGTGCCAGCAGCTCCCTAGCTAGCCTAGCGGGAGTCGGCACAGATACGCAGTATTTT.

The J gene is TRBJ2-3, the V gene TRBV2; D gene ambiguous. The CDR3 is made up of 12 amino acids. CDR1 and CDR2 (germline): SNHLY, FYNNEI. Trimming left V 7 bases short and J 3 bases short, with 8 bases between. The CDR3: CASKAWTDTQYF. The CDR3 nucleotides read TGTGCCAGCAAAGCGTGGACAGATACGCAGTATTTT.

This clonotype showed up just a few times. CDR3 bases: TGCAGCGTTCCGGCAGGGACTAGCGGGAGCCTCTCCTACAATGAGCAGTTCTTC. Translation: CSVPAGTSGSLSYNEQFF. The chain carries TRBV29-1 and TRBJ2-1, with 14 bases identical to TRBD2. Germline loops: CDR1 SQVTM, CDR2 ANQGSEA. CDR3 length: 18 amino acids. J gave up 0 bases and V 5 bases, and 9 bases lay outside the gene matches.

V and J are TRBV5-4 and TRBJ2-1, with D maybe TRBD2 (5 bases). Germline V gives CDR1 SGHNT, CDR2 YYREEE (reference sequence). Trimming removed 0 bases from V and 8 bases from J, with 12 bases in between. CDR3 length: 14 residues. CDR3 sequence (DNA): TGTGCCAGCAGCTTGGCCGGGAACCGGGATGAGCAGTTCTTC. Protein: CASSLAGNRDEQFF.

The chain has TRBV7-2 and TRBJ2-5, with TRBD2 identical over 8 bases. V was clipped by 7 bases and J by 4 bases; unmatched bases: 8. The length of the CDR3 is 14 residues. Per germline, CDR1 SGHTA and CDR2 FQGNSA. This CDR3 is CASNLLAGRETQYF. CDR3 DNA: TGTGCCAGCAACCTCCTAGCGGGCCGAGAGACCCAGTACTTC. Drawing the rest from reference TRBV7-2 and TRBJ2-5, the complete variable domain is GAGVSQSPSNKVTEKGKDVELRCDPISGHTALYWYRQSLGQGLEFLIYFQGNSAPDKSGLPSDRFSAERTGGSVSTLTIQRTQQEDSAVYLCASNLLAGRETQYFGPGTRLLVL.

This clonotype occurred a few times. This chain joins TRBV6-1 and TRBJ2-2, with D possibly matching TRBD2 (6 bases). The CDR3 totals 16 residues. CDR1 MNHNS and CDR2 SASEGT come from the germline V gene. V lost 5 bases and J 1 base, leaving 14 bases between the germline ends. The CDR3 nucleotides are TGTGCCAGCAGTCCACGACTAGGAGGGAACACCGGGGAGCTGTTTTTT. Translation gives CASSPRLGGNTGELFF.